A selection of T cell receptor beta chains follows, all from one sample in a study of OX40 agonist ivuxolimab in advanced cancers. Data came from immunoSEQ multiplex PCR; TCRdb stores just in-frame clones and leaves some out. The data contain almost 85,000 clones, around 94% of them seen just once; the ten biggest clones take up approximately 10%. The material sequenced was CD4+ or CD8+ T cells sorted from blood, taken in a trial of the OX40 agonist ivuxolimab. The receptors were sampled from an adult with an advanced solid tumor such as melanoma, head and neck, liver or kidney cancer. Each CDR3 is given with its conserved first and last residue. The D gene is left open where the match is weak. Clone size is shown for a subset of rows, as once, few, many or a class of expanded clone.

d_gene: NA
v_gene: TRBV7-2
abundance: NA
j_gene: TRBJ2-7
CDR3aa: CASSLVRDFPLPSYEQYF
CDR3nt: TGTGCCAGCAGCTTAGTGCGCGACTTCCCGCTACCATCCTACGAGCAGTACTTC

d_gene: NA
v_gene: TRBV13
abundance: NA
j_gene: TRBJ2-7
CDR3aa: CASSGRSYEQYF
CDR3nt: TGTGCCAGCAGTGGGCGTTCCTACGAGCAGTACTTC

d_gene: NA
v_gene: TRBV11-3
abundance: NA
j_gene: TRBJ1-1
CDR3aa: CASSLGAAQTEAFF
CDR3nt: TGTGCCAGCAGCTTAGGGGCAGCGCAGACTGAAGCTTTCTTT

d_gene: NA
v_gene: TRBV9
abundance: NA
j_gene: TRBJ2-7
CDR3aa: CASSSSGTGSEQYF
CDR3nt: TGTGCCAGCAGCTCGTCCGGAACAGGGAGCGAGCAGTACTTC

d_gene: NA
v_gene: TRBV19
abundance: NA
j_gene: TRBJ2-3
CDR3aa: CASSIVLPTSMDTQYF
CDR3nt: TGTGCCAGTAGTATAGTACTTCCAACTAGCATGGATACGCAGTATTTT

d_gene: NA
v_gene: TRBV2
abundance: NA
j_gene: TRBJ2-1
CDR3aa: CASSEGVFDEQFF
CDR3nt: TGTGCCAGCAGTGAAGGAGTTTTCGATGAGCAGTTCTTC

d_gene: TRBD1
v_gene: TRBV4-1
abundance: NA
j_gene: TRBJ1-5
CDR3aa: CASSQERGRNQPQHF
CDR3nt: TGCGCCAGCAGCCAAGAGAGGGGGCGCAATCAGCCCCAGCATTTT

d_gene: TRBD1
v_gene: TRBV14
abundance: NA
j_gene: TRBJ2-3
CDR3aa: CASSQPIGTGRFTDTQYF
CDR3nt: TGTGCCAGCAGCCAACCCATAGGGACAGGGAGATTCACAGATACGCAGTATTTT

d_gene: NA
v_gene: TRBV6-1
abundance: NA
j_gene: TRBJ2-1
CDR3aa: CASSVWSLLYNEQFF
CDR3nt: TGTGCCAGCAGTGTGTGGAGCTTACTCTACAATGAGCAGTTCTTC

d_gene: NA
v_gene: TRBV15
abundance: NA
j_gene: TRBJ2-1
CDR3aa: CATSRRRELYNEQFF
CDR3nt: TGTGCCACCAGCAGACGACGGGAATTATACAATGAGCAGTTCTTC

d_gene: NA
v_gene: TRBV27
abundance: NA
j_gene: TRBJ2-2
CDR3aa: CASSFWTGELFF
CDR3nt: TGTGCCAGCAGTTTCTGGACCGGGGAGCTGTTTTTT

d_gene: NA
v_gene: TRBV6-5
abundance: NA
j_gene: TRBJ2-7
CDR3aa: CASSPATGTPYEQYF
CDR3nt: TGTGCCAGCAGTCCGGCGACGGGGACCCCCTACGAGCAGTACTTC

d_gene: NA
v_gene: TRBV7-6
abundance: NA
j_gene: TRBJ1-5
CDR3aa: CASSLTAGRNQPQHF
CDR3nt: TGTGCCAGCAGTCTTACGGCAGGGCGCAATCAGCCCCAGCATTTT

d_gene: NA
v_gene: TRBV5-8
abundance: NA
j_gene: TRBJ1-2
CDR3aa: CASSLGGDYGYTF
CDR3nt: TGTGCCAGCAGCTTGGGAGGGGACTATGGCTACACCTTC

d_gene: TRBD2
v_gene: TRBV15
abundance: NA
j_gene: TRBJ2-2
CDR3aa: CATSRDWLAGAGELFF
CDR3nt: TGTGCCACCAGCAGAGATTGGCTAGCGGGAGCCGGGGAGCTGTTTTTT

d_gene: TRBD1
v_gene: TRBV7-7
abundance: NA
j_gene: TRBJ1-1
CDR3aa: CASSLRQGLEAFF
CDR3nt: TGTGCTAGCAGCTTAAGACAGGGACTTGAAGCTTTCTTT

d_gene: NA
v_gene: TRBV27
abundance: NA
j_gene: TRBJ1-1
CDR3aa: CASSLSGVTEAFF
CDR3nt: TGTGCCAGCAGTTTATCAGGGGTGACTGAAGCTTTCTTT

d_gene: NA
v_gene: TRBV9
abundance: NA
j_gene: TRBJ2-4
CDR3aa: CASSGGAEAKNIQYF
CDR3nt: TGTGCCAGCAGCGGGGGCGCGGAGGCCAAAAACATTCAGTACTTC

d_gene: TRBD2
v_gene: TRBV10-3
abundance: NA
j_gene: TRBJ2-7
CDR3aa: CAISGGGSRSYEQYF
CDR3nt: TGTGCCATCAGTGGGGGGGGTAGTAGGTCCTACGAGCAGTACTTC

d_gene: TRBD1
v_gene: TRBV4-3
abundance: NA
j_gene: TRBJ2-2
CDR3aa: CASSQDGGQGAFDTGELFF
CDR3nt: TGCGCCAGCAGCCAAGATGGGGGACAGGGGGCATTTGACACCGGGGAGCTGTTTTTT

d_gene: NA
v_gene: TRBV6-6
abundance: NA
j_gene: TRBJ1-1
CDR3aa: CASSYSGGAFF
CDR3nt: TGTGCCAGCAGTTACTCGGGGGGAGCTTTCTTT

d_gene: NA
v_gene: TRBV9
abundance: NA
j_gene: TRBJ2-5
CDR3aa: CASSALGTPLAGETQYF
CDR3nt: TGTGCCAGCAGCGCACTCGGGACACCGTTGGCCGGGGAGACCCAGTACTTC

d_gene: NA
v_gene: TRBV11-2
abundance: few
j_gene: TRBJ2-3
CDR3aa: CASRLGADTQYF
CDR3nt: TGTGCCAGCAGACTAGGTGCAGATACGCAGTATTTT

d_gene: NA
v_gene: TRBV4-3
abundance: NA
j_gene: TRBJ2-1
CDR3aa: CASSQGTTGFSYNEQFF
CDR3nt: TGCGCCAGCAGCCAAGGCACCACGGGATTCTCCTACAATGAGCAGTTCTTC

d_gene: NA
v_gene: TRBV4-3
abundance: once
j_gene: TRBJ2-1
CDR3aa: CASSQDQRDWFNEQFF
CDR3nt: TGCGCCAGCAGCCAAGACCAGAGGGATTGGTTCAATGAGCAGTTCTTC

d_gene: NA
v_gene: TRBV11-2
abundance: NA
j_gene: TRBJ2-7
CDR3aa: CASSLGTPYEQYF
CDR3nt: TGTGCCAGCAGCTTAGGGACACCATACGAGCAGTACTTC

d_gene: NA
v_gene: TRBV28
abundance: NA
j_gene: TRBJ1-2
CDR3aa: CASSLGLGMGYTF
CDR3nt: TGTGCCAGCAGTTTGGGCCTGGGTATGGGCTACACCTTC

d_gene: TRBD2
v_gene: TRBV12-5
abundance: NA
j_gene: TRBJ2-2
CDR3aa: CASGLEYWEGRYGELFF
CDR3nt: TGTGCTAGTGGTTTGGAGTACTGGGAGGGCCGATACGGGGAGCTGTTTTTT

d_gene: TRBD1
v_gene: TRBV5-1
abundance: NA
j_gene: TRBJ2-2
CDR3aa: CASTTGGTGELFF
CDR3nt: TGCGCCAGCACGACAGGGGGCACCGGGGAGCTGTTTTTT

d_gene: NA
v_gene: TRBV1
abundance: NA
j_gene: TRBJ1-1
CDR3aa: CTSRGQTGHSLMNTEAFF
CDR3nt: TGCACCAGCAGGGGGCAGACAGGACATTCCCTCATGAACACTGAAGCTTTCTTT

d_gene: NA
v_gene: TRBV9
abundance: NA
j_gene: TRBJ2-1
CDR3aa: CASSSGQYNEQFF
CDR3nt: TGTGCCAGCAGCTCAGGACAGTACAATGAGCAGTTCTTC

d_gene: NA
v_gene: TRBV13
abundance: NA
j_gene: TRBJ2-2
CDR3aa: CASSSPAVNTGELFF
CDR3nt: TGTGCCAGCAGCTCGCCGGCCGTTAACACCGGGGAGCTGTTTTTT

d_gene: NA
v_gene: TRBV28
abundance: NA
j_gene: TRBJ1-1
CDR3aa: CASSFVLYGRAFF
CDR3nt: TGTGCCAGCAGTTTTGTTTTATATGGTCGGGCTTTCTTT

d_gene: NA
v_gene: TRBV5-6
abundance: NA
j_gene: TRBJ2-7
CDR3aa: CASSYIYEQYF
CDR3nt: TGTGCCAGCAGCTATATCTACGAGCAGTACTTC

d_gene: TRBD1
v_gene: TRBV7-8
abundance: few
j_gene: TRBJ1-5
CDR3aa: CASSLEGASNQPQHF
CDR3nt: TGTGCCAGCAGCTTAGAGGGGGCAAGCAATCAGCCCCAGCATTTT

d_gene: NA
v_gene: TRBV7-8
abundance: NA
j_gene: TRBJ2-1
CDR3aa: CASSWTRGYNEQFF
CDR3nt: TGTGCCAGCAGCTGGACTCGAGGATACAATGAGCAGTTCTTC

d_gene: TRBD2
v_gene: TRBV27
abundance: once
j_gene: TRBJ2-1
CDR3aa: CASSLYTSGSYNEQFF
CDR3nt: TGTGCCAGCAGTTTGTATACTAGCGGCTCCTACAATGAGCAGTTCTTC

d_gene: NA
v_gene: TRBV9
abundance: NA
j_gene: TRBJ2-3
CDR3aa: CASSGGRRVSTDTQYF
CDR3nt: TGTGCCAGCAGCGGGGGACGTCGCGTGAGCACAGATACGCAGTATTTT

d_gene: TRBD2
v_gene: TRBV6-6
abundance: NA
j_gene: TRBJ2-1
CDR3aa: CASSYGLAGVIEQFF
CDR3nt: TGTGCCAGCAGTTACGGCCTAGCGGGAGTTATTGAGCAGTTCTTC

d_gene: TRBD1
v_gene: TRBV7-2
abundance: NA
j_gene: TRBJ2-7
CDR3aa: CASSLARTGSSYEQYF
CDR3nt: TGTGCCAGCAGCTTAGCGAGGACAGGCAGCTCCTACGAGCAGTACTTC

d_gene: TRBD2
v_gene: TRBV11-2
abundance: NA
j_gene: TRBJ2-5
CDR3aa: CASSLSPGLVAETQYF
CDR3nt: TGTGCCAGCAGCCTCAGCCCGGGACTAGTTGCAGAGACCCAGTACTTC

d_gene: NA
v_gene: TRBV14
abundance: NA
j_gene: TRBJ2-1
CDR3aa: CASSRTLQAGPRPQYNEQFF
CDR3nt: TGTGCCAGCAGCCGGACGCTTCAAGCGGGTCCTCGTCCACAATACAATGAGCAGTTCTTC

d_gene: TRBD2
v_gene: TRBV13
abundance: once
j_gene: TRBJ2-2
CDR3aa: CASSSRGLDPGELFF
CDR3nt: TGTGCCAGCAGCTCGCGGGGACTAGACCCCGGGGAGCTGTTTTTT

d_gene: TRBD2
v_gene: TRBV29-1
abundance: NA
j_gene: TRBJ2-1
CDR3aa: CSVLGLAGGSWDEQFF
CDR3nt: TGCAGCGTTTTAGGACTAGCGGGAGGTTCCTGGGATGAGCAGTTCTTC

d_gene: NA
v_gene: TRBV2
abundance: NA
j_gene: TRBJ2-7
CDR3aa: CASFPGWSYEQYF
CDR3nt: TGTGCCAGCTTCCCGGGATGGTCCTACGAGCAGTACTTC

d_gene: NA
v_gene: TRBV27
abundance: once
j_gene: TRBJ2-7
CDR3aa: CASSSRTTPYEQYF
CDR3nt: TGTGCCAGCAGTTCCAGGACAACTCCCTACGAGCAGTACTTC

d_gene: NA
v_gene: TRBV4-1
abundance: NA
j_gene: TRBJ1-6
CDR3aa: CASSQEGLSGSPLHF
CDR3nt: TGCGCCAGCAGCCAAGAAGGGTTGTCAGGTTCACCCCTCCACTTT

d_gene: NA
v_gene: TRBV6-5
abundance: NA
j_gene: TRBJ2-5
CDR3aa: CASSYSGKQETQYF
CDR3nt: TGTGCCAGCAGTTACTCGGGGAAACAAGAGACCCAGTACTTC

d_gene: TRBD2
v_gene: TRBV9
abundance: NA
j_gene: TRBJ2-1
CDR3aa: CASSVASGRPTIPFDEQFF
CDR3nt: TGTGCCAGCAGCGTAGCTAGCGGGAGGCCTACAATCCCTTTTGATGAGCAGTTCTTC

d_gene: NA
v_gene: TRBV9
abundance: once
j_gene: TRBJ2-7
CDR3aa: CASSHGNYEQYF
CDR3nt: TGTGCCAGCAGCCATGGGAACTACGAGCAGTACTTC

d_gene: TRBD1
v_gene: TRBV27
abundance: NA
j_gene: TRBJ2-5
CDR3aa: CASSFSGQGSFETQYF
CDR3nt: TGTGCCAGCAGTTTTTCTGGACAGGGGTCGTTTGAGACCCAGTACTTC

d_gene: NA
v_gene: TRBV5-1
abundance: NA
j_gene: TRBJ2-3
CDR3aa: CASSFSRIEQESTDTQYF
CDR3nt: TGCGCCAGCAGCTTTAGTCGAATTGAGCAGGAAAGCACAGATACGCAGTATTTT

d_gene: TRBD2
v_gene: TRBV28
abundance: NA
j_gene: TRBJ2-1
CDR3aa: CASSLLLAGLGDEQFF
CDR3nt: TGTGCCAGCAGTTTACTACTAGCGGGGCTAGGGGATGAGCAGTTCTTC

d_gene: NA
v_gene: TRBV19
abundance: once
j_gene: TRBJ1-2
CDR3aa: CASSIAGGYTF
CDR3nt: TGTGCCAGTAGTATTGCGGGTGGCTACACCTTC

d_gene: NA
v_gene: TRBV7-3
abundance: NA
j_gene: TRBJ2-6
CDR3aa: CASRITDGLMGANVLTF
CDR3nt: TGTGCCAGCAGGATCACGGACGGTCTGATGGGGGCCAACGTCCTGACTTTC

d_gene: NA
v_gene: TRBV25-1
abundance: NA
j_gene: TRBJ1-4
CDR3aa: CASKGSVSEKLFF
CDR3nt: TGTGCCAGCAAAGGGTCCGTAAGTGAAAAACTGTTTTTT

d_gene: TRBD1
v_gene: TRBV6-5
abundance: once
j_gene: TRBJ1-2
CDR3aa: CASSKDRGQGYTF
CDR3nt: TGTGCCAGCAGTAAGGACAGGGGGCAAGGCTACACCTTC